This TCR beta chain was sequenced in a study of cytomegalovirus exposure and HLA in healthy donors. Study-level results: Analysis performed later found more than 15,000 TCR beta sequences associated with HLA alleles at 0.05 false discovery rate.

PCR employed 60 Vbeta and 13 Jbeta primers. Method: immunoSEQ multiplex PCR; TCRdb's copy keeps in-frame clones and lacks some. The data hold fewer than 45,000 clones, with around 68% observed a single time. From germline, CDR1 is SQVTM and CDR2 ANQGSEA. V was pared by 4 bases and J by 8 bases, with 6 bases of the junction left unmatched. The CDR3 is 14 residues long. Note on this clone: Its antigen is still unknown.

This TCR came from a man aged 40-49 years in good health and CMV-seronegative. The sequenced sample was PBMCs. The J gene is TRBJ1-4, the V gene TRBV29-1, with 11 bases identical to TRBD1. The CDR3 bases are TGCAGCGTTGTGGGGACAGGGGGACGGGAAAAACTGTTTTTT. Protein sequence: CSVVGTGGREKLFF.